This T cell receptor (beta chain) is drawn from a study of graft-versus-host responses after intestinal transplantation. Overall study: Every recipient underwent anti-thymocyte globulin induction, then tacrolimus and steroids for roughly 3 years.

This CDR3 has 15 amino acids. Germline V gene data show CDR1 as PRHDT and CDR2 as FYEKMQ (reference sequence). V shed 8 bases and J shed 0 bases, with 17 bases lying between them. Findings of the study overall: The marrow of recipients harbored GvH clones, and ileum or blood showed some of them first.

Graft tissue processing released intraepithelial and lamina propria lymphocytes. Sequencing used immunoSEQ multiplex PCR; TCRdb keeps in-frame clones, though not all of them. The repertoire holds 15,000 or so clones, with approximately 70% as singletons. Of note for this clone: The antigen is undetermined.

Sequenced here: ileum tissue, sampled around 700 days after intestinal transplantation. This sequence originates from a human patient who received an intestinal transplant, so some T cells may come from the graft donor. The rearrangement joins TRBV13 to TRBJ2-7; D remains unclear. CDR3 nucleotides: TGTGCCAGCGTTAGCCCGGGCCTCAGCTCCTACGAGCAGTACTTC. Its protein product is CASVSPGLSSYEQYF.